This T cell receptor beta chain is from a study of blood T cell repertoires in COVID-19 (dated by TCRdb to the early 2020s). For the wider study: The collaborator samples originated in the United States, Italy and Spain and spanned the acute and convalescent phases of COVID-19. The prospective study material was composed of cDNA or gDNA derived from T cells, B-cell-depleted T cells, or PBMCs. Subjects who had been exposed to COVID-19, were actively infected with it, or had recovered from it provided the deeply sampled blood TCRbeta repertoires that made up the dataset. The repertoires were made available in a free public database intended to serve as a resource for research on the immune response to SARS-CoV-2. The samples were drawn from the first 160 participants of the ongoing ImmuneRACE study and from about 1,200 subjects provided by 6 global collaborators. The sample metadata nearly always contained a de-identified subject ID, COVID-19 status, age in years and sex. HLA class I and class II types, where available, came from metadata supplied by the sample provider rather than from assay-based typing. What the work shows at the level of the full study, not this receptor alone: Clinical and demographic metadata were provided uncurated, with the amount varying by source and participant.

Comments on this clone: Its antigen is currently not known. No qualities accompany the bases; no much larger clone lies one base away.

Collaborating institutions collected whole blood in K2EDTA tubes following their own protocols. For TCRbeta analysis, collaborator samples were shipped as frozen whole blood, as isolated PBMCs, or as DNA extracted from either sample type. Clipping removes 2 bases from V and 1 base from J, with 5 as the unmatched junction base count. CDR1 and CDR2 are drawn from the germline V gene: WSHSY, SAAADI. Counted from cysteine to phenylalanine, this CDR3 has 17 amino acids. The entry retains the CDR3 DNA only, 51 bases that are in frame from base 1. TCRbeta CDR3 regions were amplified from genomic DNA using the immunoSEQ Assay, a bias-controlled multiplex PCR. The original pipeline was this. The number of nucleated cells in each sample was estimated by amplification of reference gene primers within the assay. To quantify the absolute abundance of each unique TCRbeta CDR3 rearrangement, sequence reads were collapsed and filtered. For each sample, productive Simpson clonality was calculated by taking the square root of Simpson's diversity index across productive rearrangements. TCRdb stores this immuneACCESS table with in-frame sequences only. Part of the clones is absent; in the studies checked, under half of the shortfall reflects unresolved V genes, and no reason is known for the rest. Clone size and the V and J calls come from that table; the DNA yielded D and trimming. This sample has 25,000 to 30,000 clones in its table, and 80% to 90% of those were observed once. The leading ten clones occupy less than 3.5% of the sample.

This sequence was found in a human donor in a cohort sampled during active COVID-19. Specimen: peripheral blood. The V and J segments used are TRBV10-2 and TRBJ2-2, and 9 junction bases match TRBD2. CDR3 protein: CASSEGQAGGNTGELFF. The nucleotides read TGCGCCAGCAGTGAGGGGCAAGCGGGGGGGAACACCGGGGAGCTGTTTTTT.